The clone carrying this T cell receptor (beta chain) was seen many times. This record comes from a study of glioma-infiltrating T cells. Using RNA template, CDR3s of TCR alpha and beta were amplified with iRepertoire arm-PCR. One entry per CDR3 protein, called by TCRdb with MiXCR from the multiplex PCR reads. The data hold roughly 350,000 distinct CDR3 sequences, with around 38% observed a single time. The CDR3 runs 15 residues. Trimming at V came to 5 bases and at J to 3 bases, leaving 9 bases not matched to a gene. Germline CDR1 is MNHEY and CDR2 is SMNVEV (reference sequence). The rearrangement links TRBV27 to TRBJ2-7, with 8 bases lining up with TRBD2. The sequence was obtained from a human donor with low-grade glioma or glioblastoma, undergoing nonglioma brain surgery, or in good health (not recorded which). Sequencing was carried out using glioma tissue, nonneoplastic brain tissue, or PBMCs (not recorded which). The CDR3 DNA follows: TGTGCCAGCAGTGGCGCGGGAGGTCTTATCTACGAGCAGTACTTC. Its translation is CASSGAGGLIYEQYF.